This T cell receptor (beta chain) stems from a study of T cells in Graves' hyperthyroidism and ophthalmopathy (dated by TCRdb to about 2019). Context from the whole study: Peripheral blood samples were taken at initial diagnosis, before any treatment was given. A discovery cohort of fewer than 110 patients, about 43 with Graves' ophthalmopathy and roughly 59 with stable Graves' hyperthyroidism, was used to find distinguishing TCR V-J signatures. The study also compared thyroid tissue and blood T-cell repertoires from about six Graves' hyperthyroidism patients. After sampling, hyperthyroidism patients received methimazole starting at 30 mg daily, and ophthalmopathy patients received high-dose intravenous methylprednisolone. The paper describes TCR Vbeta CDR3 sequencing of 120 to 150 peripheral blood samples, made up of under 50 ophthalmopathy patients, 70 to 75 hyperthyroidism patients and 17 progressor patients. The 90 to 100 discovery patients were randomly divided into training and test sets at a 7:3 ratio. An independent validation cohort of under 20 hyperthyroidism patients and approximately 15 patients who later progressed to ophthalmopathy tested prospective prediction of ophthalmopathy. Paper-wide results and their limitations: Most expanded thyroid clonotypes (frequency above 0.001) were also found in blood, which suggests that blood repertoires may mirror thyroid immune responses. In validation, progression to ophthalmopathy was predicted by the model with roughly 71% sensitivity and 72% to 85% specificity, a median of roughly 6 months before onset. A 13 V-J signature model separated ophthalmopathy from stable hyperthyroidism, with 87.88% sensitivity and 81.08% specificity in cross-validation and 80%/75% in testing. No statistical method was used to fix the sample size in advance, and group allocation was not hidden from the investigators.

Stable Graves' hyperthyroidism was defined as the absence of progression to ophthalmopathy over 18 months of follow-up. Hyperthyroidism patients were newly diagnosed, with disease duration under 2 months, and aged 18 to 65 years. Patients with uncontrolled infections, other autoimmune diseases, pregnancy or lactation were excluded. Diagnoses relied on clinical symptoms, serum thyroxine and TRAb, thyroid ultrasound and orbital computed tomography. PBMCs were separated from 10 ml of fresh peripheral blood using Ficoll-Paque density gradient centrifugation. Total RNA was extracted with Trizol reagent, and quality was checked on an Agilent 2100 Bioanalyzer. A word on this clonotype: Its specific antigen is unknown. No qualities accompany the bases; no much larger clone lies one base away.

The TCR beta CDR3 regions were amplified from the RNA transcripts. The first round of RT-PCR for the TCR CDR3 was performed with the HTBI primer set and the Qiagen OneStep RT-PCR kit. A second multiplex PCR round built the libraries, followed by size selection and purification. Sequencing of the libraries was done on an Illumina HiSeq2000 using paired-end 100 bp reads. The paper's data handling went like this. SOAPnuke was used to process the raw data, with reads discarded if the reads contained adapters or uncalled bases, had a mean Phred below 15, or lacked an exact constant-primer or identifier match. High-quality paired reads were merged with COPE v1.2.5, and unique nucleotide sequences were defined as clonotypes. MiTCR v1.1 was used to align the clonotypes against IMGT TRBV, TRBD and TRBJ reference segments. The analysis included only V-J combinations with a frequency above 0.0001, which together covered 99% to 99.2% of the repertoires. The TCS score was defined as F50 (clonal expansion) divided by E x V (chaos), with BLOSUM62-based TCRdist calculated between CDR3 peptides within each V-J. Welch's t-statistics and random forest reduced 500 to 650 V-J features to 13, which were used in a naive Bayes classifier (R e1071). Using fastp trimming at Q25 and MiXCR clonotype assembly, TCRdb reanalyzed the public sequencing data and kept in-frame beta chains. Every CDR3 protein is listed once, alongside the most common genes and DNA of its rows. The V and J calls were not made by the authors but by TCRdb's processing. This sample gives fewer than 600,000 distinct CDR3 sequences in total; approximately 15% of them show up just once. 11% to 15% of the sample belongs to the ten largest clones.

At the junction V is shortened by 0 bases and J by 5 bases, with 7 bases in between. For CDR1 and CDR2, the germline V gene (reference sequence) lists LNHDA and SQIVND. Including the terminal cysteine and phenylalanine, the CDR3 comprises 13 residues. The kept DNA is CDR3 alone, 39 bases in frame from the first base. The sequenced sample was blood. This clonotype was obtained from a woman in her thirties or forties with Graves' hyperthyroidism. The sequence links TRBV19 to TRBJ2-5; no D segment can be confidently identified. The CDR3 corresponds to CASSIEPWETQYF. At the DNA level, the sequence is TGTGCCAGTAGTATAGAGCCCTGGGAGACCCAGTACTTC.